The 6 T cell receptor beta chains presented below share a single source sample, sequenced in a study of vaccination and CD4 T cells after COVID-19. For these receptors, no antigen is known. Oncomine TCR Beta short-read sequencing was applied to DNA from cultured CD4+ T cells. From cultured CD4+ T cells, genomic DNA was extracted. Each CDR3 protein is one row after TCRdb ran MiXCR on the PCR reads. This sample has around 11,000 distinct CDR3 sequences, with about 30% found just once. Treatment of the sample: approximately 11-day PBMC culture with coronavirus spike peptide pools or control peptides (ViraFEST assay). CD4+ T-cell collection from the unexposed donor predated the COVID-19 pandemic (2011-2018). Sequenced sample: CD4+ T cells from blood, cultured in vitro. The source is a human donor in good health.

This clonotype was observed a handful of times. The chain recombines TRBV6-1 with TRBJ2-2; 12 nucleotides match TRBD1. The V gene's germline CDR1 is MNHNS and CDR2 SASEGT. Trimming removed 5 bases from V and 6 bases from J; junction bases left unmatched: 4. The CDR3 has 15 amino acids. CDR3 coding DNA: TGTGCCAGCAGTCCGGGACAGGGGGCCCCCGGGGAGCTGTTTTTT. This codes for CASSPGQGAPGELFF.

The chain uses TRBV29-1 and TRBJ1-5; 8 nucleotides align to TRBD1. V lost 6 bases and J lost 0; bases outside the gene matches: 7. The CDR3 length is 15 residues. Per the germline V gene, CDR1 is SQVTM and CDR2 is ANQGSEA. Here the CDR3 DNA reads TGCAGCGTCCGGACAGGGTGGGGTAGCAATCAGCCCCAGCATTTT. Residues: CSVRTGWGSNQPQHF.

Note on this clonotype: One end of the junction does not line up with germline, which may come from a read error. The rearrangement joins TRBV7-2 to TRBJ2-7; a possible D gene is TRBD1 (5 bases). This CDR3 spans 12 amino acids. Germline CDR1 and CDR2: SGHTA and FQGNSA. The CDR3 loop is CASSLSLAGWHF. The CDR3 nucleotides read TGTGCCAGCAGCTTAAGTCTTGCAGGGTGGCACTTC.

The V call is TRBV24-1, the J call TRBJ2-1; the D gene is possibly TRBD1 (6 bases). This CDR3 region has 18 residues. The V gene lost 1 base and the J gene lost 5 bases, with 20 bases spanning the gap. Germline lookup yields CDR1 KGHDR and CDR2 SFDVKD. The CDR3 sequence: CATSDFFVGRGQNNEQFF. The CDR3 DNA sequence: TGTGCCACCAGTGATTTTTTCGTTGGCAGGGGCCAGAACAATGAGCAGTTCTTC.

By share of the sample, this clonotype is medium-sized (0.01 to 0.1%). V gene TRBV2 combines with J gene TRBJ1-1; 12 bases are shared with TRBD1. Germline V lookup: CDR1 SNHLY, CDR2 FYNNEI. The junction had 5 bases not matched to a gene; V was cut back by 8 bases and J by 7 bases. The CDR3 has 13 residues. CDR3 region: CASRDRGLGEAFF. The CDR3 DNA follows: TGTGCCAGCCGGGACAGGGGGCTTGGTGAAGCTTTCTTT.

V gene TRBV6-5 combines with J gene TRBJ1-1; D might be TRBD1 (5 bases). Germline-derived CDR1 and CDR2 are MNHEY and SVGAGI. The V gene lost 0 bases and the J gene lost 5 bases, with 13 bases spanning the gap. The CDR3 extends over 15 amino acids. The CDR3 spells CASSYSRYQGTEAFF. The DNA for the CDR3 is TGTGCCAGCAGTTACTCGAGGTATCAGGGAACTGAAGCTTTCTTT.